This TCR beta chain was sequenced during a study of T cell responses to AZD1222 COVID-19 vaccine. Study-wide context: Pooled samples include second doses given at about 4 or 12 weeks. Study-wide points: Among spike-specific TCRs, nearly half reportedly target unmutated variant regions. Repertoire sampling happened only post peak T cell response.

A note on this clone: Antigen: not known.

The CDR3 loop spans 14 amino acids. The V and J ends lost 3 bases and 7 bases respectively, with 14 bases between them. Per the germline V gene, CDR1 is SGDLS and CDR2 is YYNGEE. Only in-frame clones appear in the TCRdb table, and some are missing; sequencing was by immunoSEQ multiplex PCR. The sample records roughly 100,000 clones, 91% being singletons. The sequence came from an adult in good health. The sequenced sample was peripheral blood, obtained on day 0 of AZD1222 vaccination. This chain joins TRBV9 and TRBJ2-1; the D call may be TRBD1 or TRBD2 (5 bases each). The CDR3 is CASSAQGEGNEQFF. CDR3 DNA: TGTGCCAGCAGCGCCCAGGGCGAGGGAAATGAGCAGTTCTTC.